Listed below are T cell receptor beta chains from one sample, sequenced in a study of tumor-infiltrating lymphocytes in primary liver carcinoma. One entry per CDR3 protein results from TCRdb running MiXCR on the multiplex PCR reads. The data show about 310,000 distinct CDR3 sequences, 45% to 70% seen once. The sample consisted of peripheral blood. Every receptor here comes from a woman aged 25 to 39 with primary liver carcinoma and hepatitis B virus infection. CDR3s include the opening cysteine and the closing phenylalanine or tryptophan. D genes are given only for firm matches. The size of a clone is reported for some rows only, either as once, few or many, or as a class for expanded clones.

d_call	clone_size	v_call	j_call	cdr3_aa	cdr3_nt
TRBD2	-	TRBV7-9	TRBJ2-7	CASSARLAGQSSYEQYF	TGTGCCAGCAGCGCCCGGCTAGCGGGACAGAGCTCCTACGAGCAGTACTTC
-	-	TRBV7-9	TRBJ2-7	CASSSDSPGTVHYEQYF	TGTGCCAGCAGCTCCGATTCCCCCGGGACGGTCCACTACGAGCAGTACTTC
TRBD2	few	TRBV14	TRBJ2-1	CASSLLAGGGNEQFF	TGTGCCAGCAGCCTCCTAGCGGGAGGTGGAAATGAGCAGTTCTTC
-	-	TRBV14	TRBJ2-7	CASSQDRRSSYEQYF	TGTGCCAGCAGCCAAGACCGACGGAGTTCCTACGAGCAGTACTTC
-	-	TRBV7-3	TRBJ2-1	CVSSPGGAGYNEQFF	TGTGTCAGCAGCCCCGGCGGGGCCGGTTACAATGAGCAGTTCTTC
-	-	TRBV28	TRBJ2-7	CASSSPFSATYEQYF	TGTGCCAGCAGTTCCCCTTTTAGCGCCACCTACGAGCAGTACTTC
TRBD1	few	TRBV6-6	TRBJ2-1	CASSGRQGTYNEQFF	TGTGCCAGCAGTGGCAGACAGGGAACCTACAATGAGCAGTTCTTC
-	-	TRBV4-1	TRBJ2-7	CASTQERGSSDEQYF	TGCGCCAGCACCCAAGAACGGGGGAGCAGCGACGAGCAGTACTTC
-	-	TRBV11-2	TRBJ2-7	CASTPGGTYERYF	TGTGCCAGTACCCCTGGGGGCACCTACGAGCGGTACTTC
TRBD2	many	TRBV12-3/TRBV12-4	TRBJ2-1	CASSFPAGVDWDEQFF	TGTGCCAGCAGCTTCCCAGCGGGAGTAGATTGGGATGAGCAGTTCTTC
-	-	TRBV6-1	TRBJ2-3	CASRPGDTSTDTQYF	TGTGCCAGCAGGCCCGGTGACACTAGCACAGATACGCAGTATTTT
-	-	TRBV30	TRBJ2-3	CAWSVGRLDTQYF	TGTGCCTGGAGTGTAGGAAGGCTCGATACGCAGTATTTT
-	-	TRBV5-1	TRBJ2-1	CASSLAGVYSYNEQFF	TGCGCCAGCAGCTTGGCGGGGGTGTACTCCTACAATGAGCAGTTCTTC
-	once	TRBV6-2/TRBV6-3	TRBJ2-2	CTSRPNCRDGELFF	TGTACCAGCAGACCTAACTGCAGAGATGGGGAGCTGTTTTTT
-	-	TRBV11-2	TRBJ2-7	CASSLAHSRIYEQYF	TGTGCCAGCAGCTTAGCCCATAGTCGAATCTACGAGCAATACTTC
-	many	TRBV12-3/TRBV12-4	TRBJ2-2	CASSLERSGTGELFF	TGTGCCAGCAGTTTAGAGCGGTCAGGGACCGGGGAGCTGTTTTTT
-	-	TRBV5-1	TRBJ2-1	CASSQVGCEQFF	TGCGCTAGTAGCCAAGTGGGATGTGAGCAGTTCTTC
TRBD2	many	TRBV11-1	TRBJ2-5	CASSRSGREETQYF	TGTGCCAGCAGCCGTTCCGGGAGGGAAGAGACCCAGTACTTC
-	-	TRBV30	TRBJ2-7	CAWGGPLGYEQYF	TGTGCCTGGGGGGGGCCATTGGGTTACGAGCAGTACTTC
TRBD2	-	TRBV7-8	TRBJ2-3	CASSPGTSTDTQYF	TGTGCCAGCAGCCCCGGGACTAGCACGGATACGCAGTATTTT
-	-	TRBV4-3	TRBJ2-5	CASSQGSIDILGETQYF	TGCGCCAGCAGCCAAGGGAGCATTGACATCCTAGGGGAGACCCAGTACTTC
TRBD2	-	TRBV4-3	TRBJ2-7	CASSQTSFKQYF	TGTGCCAGCAGCCAGACTAGCTTCAAGCAGTACTTC
TRBD1	-	TRBV11-2	TRBJ2-7	CASGYQTGGYYGQYF	TGTGCCAGCGGCTACCAGACAGGGGGTTATTACGGGCAGTACTTC
TRBD1	once	TRBV6-6	TRBJ1-3	CANSGQGPSSGNTIYF	TGTGCCAACAGTGGACAGGGGCCCAGCTCTGGAAACACCATATATTTT
-	-	TRBV11-1	TRBJ2-7	CASSYLSGTIYEQYF	TGTGCCAGCAGCTACCTGTCGGGGACCATCTACGAGCAGTACTTC
TRBD2	many	TRBV6-5	TRBJ2-3	CASSYGPREGQDTQYF	TGTGCCAGCAGCTATGGTCCAAGGGAGGGCCAAGATACGCAGTATTTT
-	-	TRBV11-2	TRBJ2-3	CASSIGGRTTDTQYF	TGTGCCAGCAGCATCGGGGGAAGGACCACAGATACGCAGTATTTT
TRBD1	many	TRBV29-1	TRBJ1-5	CSVIQGFGQPQHF	TGCAGCGTTATACAGGGGTTTGGACAGCCCCAGCATTTT
-	-	TRBV5-1	TRBJ2-2	CASSLHHRTITGELFF	TGCGCCAGCAGCTTACATCACAGGACGATCACCGGGGAGCTGTTTTTT
TRBD1	-	TRBV6-6	TRBJ2-1	CATLQGTANEQFF	TGTGCCACCCTACAGGGGACGGCCAATGAGCAGTTCTTC
-	-	TRBV28	TRBJ1-2	CASSLGASYGYTF	TGTGCCAGCAGTTTAGGGGCGAGCTATGGCTACACCTTC
-	-	TRBV11-3	TRBJ2-1	CANCLDTPSAEQFF	TGTGCCAACTGCTTAGATACCCCCTCGGCTGAGCAATTCTTC
-	few	TRBV5-1	TRBJ1-6	CASSLGLEGRLRNSPLHF	TGCGCCAGCAGCTTGGGGTTAGAGGGACGGCTGAGGAATTCACCCCTCCACTTT
-	-	TRBV12-3/TRBV12-4	TRBJ2-5	CASSLVGPAQETQYF	TGTGCCAGCAGTTTAGTGGGTCCCGCCCAAGAGACCCAGTACTTC
-	many	TRBV10-3	TRBJ2-5	CAISDRRGQETQYF	TGTGCCATCAGTGATCGCAGGGGCCAAGAGACCCAGTACTTC
TRBD2	few	TRBV12-3/TRBV12-4	TRBJ2-1	CASRSGLAGVLEQFF	TGTGCCAGCAGGTCGGGACTAGCGGGAGTCCTTGAGCAGTTCTTC
-	-	TRBV4-2	TRBJ1-2	CASSQSRQTLGDGYTF	TGTGCCAGCAGCCAATCTAGACAGACCCTCGGCGATGGCTACACCTTC
TRBD2	many	TRBV11-2	TRBJ2-3	CASSLGGRKTDTQYF	TGTGCCAGCAGCTTAGGCGGGAGGAAAACAGATACGCAGTATTTT
-	few	TRBV6-4	TRBJ1-6	CASPSPLHF	TGTGCCAGCCCGTCACCCCTCCACTTT
-	-	TRBV11-2	TRBJ2-3	CASSEQLATTDTQYF	TGTGCCAGCAGTGAGCAATTAGCGACCACAGATACGCAGTATTTT
TRBD2	many	TRBV4-1	TRBJ2-1	CASSQGVTSGSYNEQFF	TGCGCCAGCAGCCAAGGCGTTACTAGCGGCTCCTACAATGAGCAGTTCTTC
-	-	TRBV6-2/TRBV6-3	TRBJ2-6	CASSPLWGGANVLTF	TGTGCCAGCAGTCCCCTCTGGGGGGGGGCCAACGTCCTGACTTTC
-	-	TRBV5-6	TRBJ2-2	CASSLAPKVAGGLFF	TGTGCCAGCAGCTTGGCACCCAAAGTCGCCGGGGGGCTGTTTTTT
TRBD1	-	TRBV5-8	TRBJ2-5	CASSSFRTGQETQYF	TGTGCCAGCAGCAGCTTCAGGACAGGACAAGAGACCCAGTACTTC
-	-	TRBV6-5	TRBJ1-4	CASSYSSGTINEKLFF	TGTGCCAGCAGTTACTCGAGCGGGACGATTAATGAAAAACTGTTTTTT
-	-	TRBV11-2	TRBJ1-2	CASSYLSLSYGYTF	TGTGCCAGCAGCTATTTGTCGTTGAGCTATGGTTACACCTTC
TRBD1	-	TRBV11-2	TRBJ2-7	CASSFSQGAGNVQYF	TGTGCCAGCAGCTTTTCCCAGGGGGCTGGAAACGTGCAGTACTTT
TRBD2	many	TRBV7-9	TRBJ2-1	CASSSGTSGRYQFF	TGTGCCAGCAGCTCCGGGACTAGCGGGAGGTATCAGTTCTTC
-	few	TRBV6-7	TRBJ1-5	CASSYSGRPENSNQPQHF	TGTGCCAGCAGTTACTCGGGGAGGCCGGAGAATAGCAATCAGCCCCAGCATTTT
-	-	TRBV11-3	TRBJ2-2	CASGLSRLAGELFF	TGTGCCAGTGGCTTATCTAGGCTAGCCGGGGAGCTGTTTTTT
-	-	TRBV6-5	TRBJ1-1	CASSYYRSNTEAFF	TGTGCCAGCAGTTACTACCGGTCGAACACTGAAGCTTTCTTT
-	-	TRBV12-5	TRBJ2-1	CPSSKWESNNERLF	TGTCCTAGTAGTAAGTGGGAAAGCAACAATGAGCGGCTCTTC
-	few	TRBV6-1	TRBJ1-3	CASSEGTATSGNTIYF	TGTGCCAGCAGTGAAGGGACAGCGACCTCTGGAAACACCATATATTTT